The TCR beta chain described here comes from a study of blood T cell repertoires in COVID-19. For the study at large: COVID-19 samples from acute and convalescent phases originated in the United States, Italy and Spain. In each case, the material was cDNA or gDNA derived from T cells, B-cell-depleted T cells, or PBMCs.

Some clones are missing from TCRdb's copy, which holds only in-frame ones; the method was immunoSEQ multiplex PCR. Among some 180,000 clones listed, roughly 81% were seen once. The receptor was isolated from a woman in her thirties or forties with COVID-19, enrolled during active disease. Material for sequencing was peripheral blood.

CDR3 bases: TGTGCCAGCAGCCGGGGGGGGAATCAGCCCCAGCATTTT. This translates into CASSRGGNQPQHF. This chain connects TRBV14 to TRBJ1-5, with D possibly being TRBD1 (5 bases). CDR3 length equals 13 residues. The ends were cut back, 4 bases at V and 4 bases at J, with 8 bases in the middle. Germline V gene sequence: CDR1 SGHDN, CDR2 FVKESK.